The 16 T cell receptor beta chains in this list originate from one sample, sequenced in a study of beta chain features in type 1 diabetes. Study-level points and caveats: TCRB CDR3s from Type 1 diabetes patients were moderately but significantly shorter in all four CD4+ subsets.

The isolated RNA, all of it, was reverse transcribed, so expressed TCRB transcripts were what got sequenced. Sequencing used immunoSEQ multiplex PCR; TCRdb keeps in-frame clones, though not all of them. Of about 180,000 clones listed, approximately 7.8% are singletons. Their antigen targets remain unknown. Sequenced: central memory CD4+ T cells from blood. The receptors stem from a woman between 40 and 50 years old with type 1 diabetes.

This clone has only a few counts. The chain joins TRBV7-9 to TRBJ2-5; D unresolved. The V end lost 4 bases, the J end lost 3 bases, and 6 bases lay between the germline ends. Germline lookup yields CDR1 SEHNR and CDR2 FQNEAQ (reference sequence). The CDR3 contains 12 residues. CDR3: CASSYTEETQYF. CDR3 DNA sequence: TGTGCCAGCAGCTATACAGAAGAGACCCAGTACTTC. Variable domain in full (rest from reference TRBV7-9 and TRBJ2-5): DTGVSQNPRHKITKRGQNVTFRCDPISEHNRLYWYRQTLGQGPEFLTYFQNEAQLEKSRLLSDRFSAERPKGSFSTLEIQRTEQGDSAMYLCASSYTEETQYFGPGTRLLVL.

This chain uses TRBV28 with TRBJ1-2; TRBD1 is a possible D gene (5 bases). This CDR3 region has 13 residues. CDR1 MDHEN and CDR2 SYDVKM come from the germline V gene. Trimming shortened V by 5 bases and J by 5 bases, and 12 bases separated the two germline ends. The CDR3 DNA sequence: TGTGCCAGCAGTCCCAGCGGGACGTATGGCTACACCTTC. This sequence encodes CASSPSGTYGYTF.

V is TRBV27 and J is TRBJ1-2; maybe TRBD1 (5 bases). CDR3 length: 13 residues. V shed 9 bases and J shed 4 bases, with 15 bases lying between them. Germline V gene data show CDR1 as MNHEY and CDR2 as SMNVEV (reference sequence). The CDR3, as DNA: TGTGCCAGTAGCGGTTTGGGGGGCTATGGCTACACCTTC. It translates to CASSGLGGYGYTF.

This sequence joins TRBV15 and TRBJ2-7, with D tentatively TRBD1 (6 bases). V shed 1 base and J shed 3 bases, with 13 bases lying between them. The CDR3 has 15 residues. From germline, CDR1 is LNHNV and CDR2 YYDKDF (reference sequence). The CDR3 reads CATSRVVTGSYEQYF. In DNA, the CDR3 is TGTGCCACCAGCAGAGTGGTGACAGGTAGCTACGAGCAGTACTTC.

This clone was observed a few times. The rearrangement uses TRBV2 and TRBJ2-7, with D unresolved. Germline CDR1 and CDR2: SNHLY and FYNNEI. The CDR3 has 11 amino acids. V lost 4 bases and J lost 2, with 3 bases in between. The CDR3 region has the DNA TGTGCCAGCAGTGCAGCCTACGAGCAGTACTTC. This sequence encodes CASSAAYEQYF.

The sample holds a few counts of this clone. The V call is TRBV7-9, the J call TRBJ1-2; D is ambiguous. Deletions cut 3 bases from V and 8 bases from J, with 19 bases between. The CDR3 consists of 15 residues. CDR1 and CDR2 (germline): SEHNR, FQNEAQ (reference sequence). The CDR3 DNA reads TGTGCCAGCAGCTTGGGATCGAGGGCCCGGGAAGGCTACACCTTC. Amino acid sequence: CASSLGSRAREGYTF.

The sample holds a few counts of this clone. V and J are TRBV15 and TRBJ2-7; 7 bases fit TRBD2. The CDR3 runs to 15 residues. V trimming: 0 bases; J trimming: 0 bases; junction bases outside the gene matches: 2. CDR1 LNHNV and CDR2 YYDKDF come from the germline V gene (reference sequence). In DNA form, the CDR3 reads TGTGCCACCAGCAGAGAGGGCGGGAGCTCCTACGAGCAGTACTTC. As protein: CATSREGGSSYEQYF. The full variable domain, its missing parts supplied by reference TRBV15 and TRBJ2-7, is DAMVIQNPRYQVTQFGKPVTLSCSQTLNHNVMYWYQQKSSQAPKLLFHYYDKDFNNEADTPDNFQSRRPNTSFCFLDIRSPGLGDTAMYLCATSREGGSSYEQYFGPGTRLTVT.

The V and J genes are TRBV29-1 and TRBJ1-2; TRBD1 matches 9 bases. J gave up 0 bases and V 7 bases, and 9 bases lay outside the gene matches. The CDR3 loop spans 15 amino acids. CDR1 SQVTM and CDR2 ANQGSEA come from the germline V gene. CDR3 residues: CSAPGTGTTNYGYTF. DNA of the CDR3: TGCAGCGCCCCCGGGACAGGGACTACTAACTATGGCTACACCTTC.

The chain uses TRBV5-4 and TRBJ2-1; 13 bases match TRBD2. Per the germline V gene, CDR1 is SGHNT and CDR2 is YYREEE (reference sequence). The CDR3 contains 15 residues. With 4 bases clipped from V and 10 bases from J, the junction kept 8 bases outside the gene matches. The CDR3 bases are TGTGCCAGCAGCAATACCGGGACTAGCGGGAACGAGCAGTTCTTC. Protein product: CASSNTGTSGNEQFF.

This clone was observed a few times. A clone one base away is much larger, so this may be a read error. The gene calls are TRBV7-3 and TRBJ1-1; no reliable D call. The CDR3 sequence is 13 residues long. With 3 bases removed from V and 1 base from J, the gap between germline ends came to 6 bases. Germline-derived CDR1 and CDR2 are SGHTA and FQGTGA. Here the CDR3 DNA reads TGTGCCAGCAGCTTCGAGAGGAACACTGAAGCTTTCTTT. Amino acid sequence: CASSFERNTEAFF.

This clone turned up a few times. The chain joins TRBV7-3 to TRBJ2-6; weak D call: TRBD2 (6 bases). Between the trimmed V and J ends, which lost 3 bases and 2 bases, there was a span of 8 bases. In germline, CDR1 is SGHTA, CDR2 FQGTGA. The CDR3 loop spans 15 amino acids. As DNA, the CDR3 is TGTGCCAGCAGCTTCGGAGGGACTGGGGCCAACGTCCTGACTTTC. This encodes CASSFGGTGANVLTF.

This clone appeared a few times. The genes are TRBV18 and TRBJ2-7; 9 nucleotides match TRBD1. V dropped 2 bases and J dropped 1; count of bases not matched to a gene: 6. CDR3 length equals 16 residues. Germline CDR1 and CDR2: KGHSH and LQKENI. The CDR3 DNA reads TGTGCCAGCTCACCAGAGCTGGGACAGGGATCCTACGAGCAGTACTTC. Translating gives CASSPELGQGSYEQYF.

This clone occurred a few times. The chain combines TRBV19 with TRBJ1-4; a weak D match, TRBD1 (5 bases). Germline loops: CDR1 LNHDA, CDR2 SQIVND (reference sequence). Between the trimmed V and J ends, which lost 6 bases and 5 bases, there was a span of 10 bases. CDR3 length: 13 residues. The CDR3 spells CASSRAQNEKLFF. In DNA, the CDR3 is TGTGCCAGTAGCAGGGCGCAGAATGAAAAACTGTTTTTT.

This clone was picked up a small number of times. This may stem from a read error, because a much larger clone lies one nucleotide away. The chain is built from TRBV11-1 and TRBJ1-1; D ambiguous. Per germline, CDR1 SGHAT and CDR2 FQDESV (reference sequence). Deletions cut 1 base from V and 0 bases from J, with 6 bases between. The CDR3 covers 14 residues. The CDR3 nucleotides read TGTGCCAGCAGCTTAGGACACTTGAACACTGAAGCTTTCTTT. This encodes CASSLGHLNTEAFF.

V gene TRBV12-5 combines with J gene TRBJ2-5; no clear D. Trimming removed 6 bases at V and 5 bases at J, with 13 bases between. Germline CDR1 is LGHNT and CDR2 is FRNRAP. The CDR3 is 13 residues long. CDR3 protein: CASGSQAVETQYF. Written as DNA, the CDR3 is TGTGCTAGTGGATCCCAGGCCGTGGAGACCCAGTACTTC.

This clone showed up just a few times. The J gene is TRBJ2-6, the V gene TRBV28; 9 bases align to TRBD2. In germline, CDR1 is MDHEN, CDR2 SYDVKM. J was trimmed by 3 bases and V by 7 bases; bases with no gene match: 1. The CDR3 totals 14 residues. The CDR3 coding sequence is TGTGCCAGCACAGCGGGGGGTGGGGCCAACGTCCTGACTTTC. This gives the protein CASTAGGGANVLTF.